The entry below gives a single T cell receptor (beta chain) sequence along with its context. The study drew participants aged about 18 to 90 years from some 23 US areas. This record belongs to a study of blood T cell repertoires in COVID-19. Study-wide context: Samples representing acute and convalescent COVID-19 were sourced from the United States, Italy and Spain. PBMCs, B-cell-depleted T cells, or T cells were the source of the cDNA or gDNA that made up the material.

Sequencing used immunoSEQ multiplex PCR; TCRdb keeps in-frame clones, though not all of them. The profile shows about 280,000 clones, around 83% of them singletons. Germline V gene data show CDR1 as SGHVS and CDR2 as FQNEAQ. The CDR3 loop spans 15 amino acids. Trimming shortened V by 5 bases and J by 5 bases, and 16 bases separated the two germline ends. The sample consisted of PBMCs or T cells enriched from blood (not recorded which). The sequence was collected from a man aged 35 to 55 who had been exposed to COVID-19. J is TRBJ2-1 and V is TRBV7-8; maybe TRBD2 (5 bases). This CDR3 is CASSPPGRADNEQFF. CDR3 nucleotide sequence: TGTGCCAGCAGCCCGCCTGGGAGAGCGGACAATGAGCAGTTCTTC.